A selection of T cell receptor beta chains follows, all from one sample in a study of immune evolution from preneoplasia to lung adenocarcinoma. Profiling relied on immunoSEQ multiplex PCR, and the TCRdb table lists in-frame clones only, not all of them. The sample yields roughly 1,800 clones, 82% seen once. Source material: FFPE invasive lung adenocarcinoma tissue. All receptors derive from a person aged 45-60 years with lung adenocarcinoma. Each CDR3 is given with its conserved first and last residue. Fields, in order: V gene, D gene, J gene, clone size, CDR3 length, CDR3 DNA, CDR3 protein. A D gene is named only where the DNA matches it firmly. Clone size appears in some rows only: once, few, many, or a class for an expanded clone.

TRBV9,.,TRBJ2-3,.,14,TGTGCCAGCAGCGTAACCGGGGCGACAGATACGCAGTATTTT,CASSVTGATDTQYF
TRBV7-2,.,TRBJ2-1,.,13,TGTGCCAGCAGCTTAGATCTAGACAATGAGCAGTTCTTC,CASSLDLDNEQFF
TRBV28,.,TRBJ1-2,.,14,TGTGCCAGCAGGGCCAGGGGTTTTCACTATGGCTACACCTTC,CASRARGFHYGYTF
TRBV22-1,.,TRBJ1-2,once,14,TGTCCTGGGAGTTGCGCGAGAAAGACCTATGGCTACACCTTC,CPGSCARKTYGYTF
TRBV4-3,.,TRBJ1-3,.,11,TGCGCCAGCAGCCAAGGAAACACCATATATTTT,CASSQGNTIYF
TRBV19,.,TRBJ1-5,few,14,TGTGCCAGTGTGGACCCAACCTCTGGACAGCCCCAGCATTTT,CASVDPTSGQPQHF
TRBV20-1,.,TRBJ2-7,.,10,TGCAGTGCTAGACGGAGTGAGCAGTACTTC,CSARRSEQYF
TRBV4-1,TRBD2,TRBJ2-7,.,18,TGCGCCAGCAGCCAAGAATTGGGACTAGCGGGAGTTAGCTACGAGCAGTACTTC,CASSQELGLAGVSYEQYF
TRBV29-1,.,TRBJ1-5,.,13,TGCAGCGTTGGGGGAGGGTTCAATCAGCCCCAGCATTTT,CSVGGGFNQPQHF
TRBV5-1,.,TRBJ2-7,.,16,TGCGCCAGTAACCGTGGGTGGGACGCCCGATCTCAGGAGCAGTACTTC,CASNRGWDARSQEQYF
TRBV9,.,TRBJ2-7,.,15,TGTGCCAGCAGCCCCCACGGCGAGCCCTCCTACGAGCAGTACTTC,CASSPHGEPSYEQYF
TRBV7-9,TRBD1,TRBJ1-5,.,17,TGTGCCAGCAGCGCAACAGCGGACAGGGGCGGCAATCAGCCCCAGCATTTT,CASSATADRGGNQPQHF
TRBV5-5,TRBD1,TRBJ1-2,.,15,TGTGCCAGCAGCTCCTCCGGGACAGGGGGCTATGGCTACACCTTC,CASSSSGTGGYGYTF
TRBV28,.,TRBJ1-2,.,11,TGTGCCAGCAGTTCCACTAGAGGCTACACCTTC,CASSSTRGYTF
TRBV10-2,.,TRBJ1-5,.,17,TGCGCCAGCAGTGAGTCGAGCTTTCGCCTACACAATCAGCCCCAGCATTTT,CASSESSFRLHNQPQHF
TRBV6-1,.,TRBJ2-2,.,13,TGTGCCAGCACTACTGGGGGGAGCGGGGAGCTGTTTTTT,CASTTGGSGELFF
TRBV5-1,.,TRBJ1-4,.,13,TGCGCCAGCAGCTTGCGGCAGAATGAAAAACTGTTTTTT,CASSLRQNEKLFF
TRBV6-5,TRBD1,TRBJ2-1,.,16,TGTGCCAGCAGTTACTCCCGGACAGGGTGGATCGATGAGCAGTTCTTC,CASSYSRTGWIDEQFF
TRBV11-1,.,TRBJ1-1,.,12,TGTGCCAGCAGCTTAGGTAATCTTGAAGCTTTCTTT,CASSLGNLEAFF
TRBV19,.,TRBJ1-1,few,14,TGTGCCAGTAGTATAGGGTTCGCGAACACTGAAGCTTTCTTT,CASSIGFANTEAFF
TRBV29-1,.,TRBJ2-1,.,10,TGCAGTGCGACGTTGAAAGAGCAGTTCTTC,CSATLKEQFF
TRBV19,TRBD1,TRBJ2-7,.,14,TGTGCCAGTAGTCCTTACAGGGGGCGGAACGAGCAGTACTTC,CASSPYRGRNEQYF
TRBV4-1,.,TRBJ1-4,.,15,TGCGCCAGCAGCCAAGTGGTCAGGGGAGGTGAAAAACTGTTTTTT,CASSQVVRGGEKLFF
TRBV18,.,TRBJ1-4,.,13,TGTGCCAGCTCACCCCAGCCGGGGGAAAAACTGTTTTTT,CASSPQPGEKLFF
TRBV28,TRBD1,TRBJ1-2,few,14,TGTGCCAGCAGTAGGGACAGGGCGTACTATGGCTACACCTTC,CASSRDRAYYGYTF
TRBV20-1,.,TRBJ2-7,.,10,TGCAGTGCTAGACAGTCCGAGCAGTACTTC,CSARQSEQYF